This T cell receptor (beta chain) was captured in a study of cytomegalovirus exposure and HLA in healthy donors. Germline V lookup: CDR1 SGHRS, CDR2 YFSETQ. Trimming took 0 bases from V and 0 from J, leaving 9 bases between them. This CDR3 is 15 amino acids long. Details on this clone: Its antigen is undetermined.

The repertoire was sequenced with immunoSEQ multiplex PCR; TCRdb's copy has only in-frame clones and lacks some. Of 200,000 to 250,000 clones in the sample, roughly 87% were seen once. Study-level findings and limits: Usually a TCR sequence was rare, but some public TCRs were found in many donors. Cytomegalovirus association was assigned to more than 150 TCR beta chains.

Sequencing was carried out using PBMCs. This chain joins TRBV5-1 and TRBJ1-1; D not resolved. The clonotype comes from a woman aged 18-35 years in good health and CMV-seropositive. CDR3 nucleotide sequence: TGCGCCAGCAGCTTGGGACCGGGAATGAACACTGAAGCTTTCTTT. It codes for CASSLGPGMNTEAFF.